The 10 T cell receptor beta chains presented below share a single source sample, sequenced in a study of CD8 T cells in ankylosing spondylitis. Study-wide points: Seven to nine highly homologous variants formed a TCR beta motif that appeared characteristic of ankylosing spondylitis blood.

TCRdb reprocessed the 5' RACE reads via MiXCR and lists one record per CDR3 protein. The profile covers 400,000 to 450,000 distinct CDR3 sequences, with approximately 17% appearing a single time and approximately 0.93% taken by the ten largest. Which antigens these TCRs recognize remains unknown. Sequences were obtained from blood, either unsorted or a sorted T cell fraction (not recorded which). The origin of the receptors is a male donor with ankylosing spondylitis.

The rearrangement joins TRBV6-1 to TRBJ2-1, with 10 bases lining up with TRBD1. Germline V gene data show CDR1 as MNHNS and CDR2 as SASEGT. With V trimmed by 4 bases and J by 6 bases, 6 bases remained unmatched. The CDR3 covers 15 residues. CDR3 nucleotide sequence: TGTGCCAGCAGTGCTCGGACAGGGGGTTTCAATGAGCAGTTCTTC. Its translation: CASSARTGGFNEQFF.

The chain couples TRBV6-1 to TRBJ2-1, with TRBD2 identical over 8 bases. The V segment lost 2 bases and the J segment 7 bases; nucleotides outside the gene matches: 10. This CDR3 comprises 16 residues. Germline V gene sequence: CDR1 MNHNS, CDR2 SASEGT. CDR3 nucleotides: TGTGCCAGCAGTGAACGGGCCAGCGGGAGAGGTAATGAGCAGTTCTTC. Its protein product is CASSERASGRGNEQFF.

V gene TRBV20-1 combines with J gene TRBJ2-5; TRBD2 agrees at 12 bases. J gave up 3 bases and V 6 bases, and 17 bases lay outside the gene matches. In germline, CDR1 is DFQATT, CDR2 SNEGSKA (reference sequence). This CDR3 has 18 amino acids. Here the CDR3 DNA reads TGCAGTGCCCGGCCCCGGCTAGCGGGAGGGCCTAGGGAAGAGACCCAGTACTTC. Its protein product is CSARPRLAGGPREETQYF.

The DNA of the CDR3 is TGCAGTGCTGGTGGACAGGGGAAGGGTCAGCCCCAGCATTTT. Its protein is CSAGGQGKGQPQHF. The J gene is TRBJ1-5, the V gene TRBV20-1; 9 positions agree with TRBD1. Per germline, CDR1 DFQATT and CDR2 SNEGSKA (reference sequence). There are 14 residues in the CDR3. Trimming at V came to 5 bases and at J to 6 bases, leaving 8 bases not matched to a gene.

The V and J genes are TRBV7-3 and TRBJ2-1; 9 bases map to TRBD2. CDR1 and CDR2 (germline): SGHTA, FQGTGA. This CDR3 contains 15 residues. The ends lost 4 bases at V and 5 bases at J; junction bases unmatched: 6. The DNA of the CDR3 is TGTGCCAGCAGCTCTAATAGCGGGAGAAACAATGAGCAGTTCTTC. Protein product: CASSSNSGRNNEQFF.

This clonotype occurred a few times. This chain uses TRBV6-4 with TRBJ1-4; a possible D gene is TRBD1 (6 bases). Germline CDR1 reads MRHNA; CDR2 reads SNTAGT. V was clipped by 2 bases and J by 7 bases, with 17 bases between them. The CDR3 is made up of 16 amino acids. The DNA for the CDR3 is TGTGCCAGCAGTGACCCAGACGGACAGTATCGTGAAAAACTGTTTTTT. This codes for CASSDPDGQYREKLFF.

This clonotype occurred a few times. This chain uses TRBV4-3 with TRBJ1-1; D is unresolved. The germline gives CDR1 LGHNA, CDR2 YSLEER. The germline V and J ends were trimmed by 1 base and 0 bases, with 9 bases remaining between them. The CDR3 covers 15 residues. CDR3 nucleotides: TGCGCCAGCAGCCAAGCTATGGTTATGAACACTGAAGCTTTCTTT. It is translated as CASSQAMVMNTEAFF.

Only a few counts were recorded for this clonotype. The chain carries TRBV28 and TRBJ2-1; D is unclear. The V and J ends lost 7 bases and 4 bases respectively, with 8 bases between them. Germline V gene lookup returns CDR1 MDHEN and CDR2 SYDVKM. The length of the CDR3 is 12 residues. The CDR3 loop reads CASKGPYNEQFF. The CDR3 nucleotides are TGTGCCAGCAAGGGTCCTTACAATGAGCAGTTCTTC.

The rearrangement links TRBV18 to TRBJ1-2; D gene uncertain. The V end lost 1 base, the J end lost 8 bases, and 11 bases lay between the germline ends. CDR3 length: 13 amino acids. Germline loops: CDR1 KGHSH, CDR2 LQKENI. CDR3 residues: CASSPRGSHGYTF. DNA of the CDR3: TGTGCCAGCTCACCACGGGGATCGCACGGCTACACCTTC.

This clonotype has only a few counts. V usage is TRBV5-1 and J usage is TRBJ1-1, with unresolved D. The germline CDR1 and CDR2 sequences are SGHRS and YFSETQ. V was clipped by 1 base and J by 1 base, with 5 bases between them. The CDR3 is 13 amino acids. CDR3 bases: TGCGCCAGCAGCTTGTGGGGGAACACTGAAGCTTTCTTT. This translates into CASSLWGNTEAFF.